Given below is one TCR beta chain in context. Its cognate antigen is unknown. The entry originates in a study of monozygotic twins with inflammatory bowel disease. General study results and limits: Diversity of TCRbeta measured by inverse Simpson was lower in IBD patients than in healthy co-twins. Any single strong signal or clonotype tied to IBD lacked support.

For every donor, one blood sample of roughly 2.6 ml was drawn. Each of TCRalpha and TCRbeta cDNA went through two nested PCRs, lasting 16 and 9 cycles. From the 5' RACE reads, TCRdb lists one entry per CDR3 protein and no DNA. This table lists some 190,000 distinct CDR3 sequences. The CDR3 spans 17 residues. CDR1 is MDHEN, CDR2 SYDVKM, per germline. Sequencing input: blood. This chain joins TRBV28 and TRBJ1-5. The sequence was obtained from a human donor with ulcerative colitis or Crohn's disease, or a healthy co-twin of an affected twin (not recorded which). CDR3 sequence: CASSFSLHRDRSQPQHF.